Listed here are 6 T cell receptor beta chains from one sample, sequenced in a study of cytomegalovirus exposure and HLA in healthy donors. Researchers ran the PCR with 60 Vbeta and 13 Jbeta primers. Clones were read by immunoSEQ multiplex PCR, and TCRdb kept only the in-frame ones, dropping some. The repertoire has under 150,000 clones, approximately 78% of them found once; the top ten carry roughly 7.7%. What was sequenced was PBMCs. These TCRs come from a woman aged 45-65 years in good health and CMV-seropositive.

The V gene is TRBV27, the J gene TRBJ2-1, with 8 nucleotides matching TRBD1. With V trimmed by 6 bases and J by 9 bases, 10 bases remained unmatched. In germline, CDR1 is MNHEY, CDR2 SMNVEV (reference sequence). The CDR3 is 14 residues long. The CDR3 reads CASSARGQGGEQFF. In nucleotides, the CDR3 is TGTGCCAGCAGCGCACGCGGACAGGGCGGTGAGCAGTTCTTC.

This sequence joins TRBV27 and TRBJ1-1, with 9 bases identical to TRBD1. This CDR3 is 15 amino acids long. Trimming cost V 5 bases and J 6 bases; bases outside gene matches: 10. Per the germline V gene, CDR1 is MNHEY and CDR2 is SMNVEV (reference sequence). The CDR3 sequence is CASSPTGGLRAEAFF. The CDR3 nucleotides are TGTGCCAGCAGTCCGACAGGGGGTCTAAGGGCTGAAGCTTTCTTT.

CDR3 sequence reads: CAWGDRGINQPQHF. For the CDR3, the DNA is TGTGCCTGGGGGGACAGGGGCATCAATCAGCCCCAGCATTTT. The J gene is TRBJ1-5, the V gene TRBV30; 10 bases align to TRBD1. Germline assignment: CDR1 GTSNPN and CDR2 SVGIG (reference sequence). This CDR3 has 14 residues. Losses at the gene ends were 5 bases for V and 3 bases for J; bases not matched to a gene: 4.

V usage is TRBV10-3 and J usage is TRBJ2-7; TRBD1 agrees at 7 bases. From germline, CDR1 is ENHRY and CDR2 SYGVKD. V was pared by 2 bases and J by 2 bases, with 6 bases of the junction left unmatched. CDR3 size: 15 residues. The CDR3 region is CAISEGTVGPYEQYF. The DNA of the CDR3 is TGTGCCATCAGTGAGGGGACAGTGGGCCCCTACGAGCAGTACTTC.

The DNA of the CDR3 is TGTGCCAGCAGCCACTCCACCAGGCGAAGCACAGATACGCAGTATTTT. Its translation is CASSHSTRRSTDTQYF. V usage is TRBV11-2 and J usage is TRBJ2-3; D remains ambiguous. V lost 5 bases, J lost 0 bases, and 15 bases lay in between. Germline loops: CDR1 SGHAT, CDR2 FQNNGV. The CDR3 has 16 residues.

J is TRBJ1-1 and V is TRBV7-9; 7 nucleotides match TRBD1. The ends lost 5 bases at V and 0 bases at J; junction bases unmatched: 3. CDR3 length: 14 amino acids. The germline V gene encodes CDR1 SEHNR and CDR2 FQNEAQ (reference sequence). Here the CDR3 reads CASSRGQMNTEAFF. As DNA, the CDR3 is TGTGCCAGCAGCCGGGGACAGATGAACACTGAAGCTTTCTTT.